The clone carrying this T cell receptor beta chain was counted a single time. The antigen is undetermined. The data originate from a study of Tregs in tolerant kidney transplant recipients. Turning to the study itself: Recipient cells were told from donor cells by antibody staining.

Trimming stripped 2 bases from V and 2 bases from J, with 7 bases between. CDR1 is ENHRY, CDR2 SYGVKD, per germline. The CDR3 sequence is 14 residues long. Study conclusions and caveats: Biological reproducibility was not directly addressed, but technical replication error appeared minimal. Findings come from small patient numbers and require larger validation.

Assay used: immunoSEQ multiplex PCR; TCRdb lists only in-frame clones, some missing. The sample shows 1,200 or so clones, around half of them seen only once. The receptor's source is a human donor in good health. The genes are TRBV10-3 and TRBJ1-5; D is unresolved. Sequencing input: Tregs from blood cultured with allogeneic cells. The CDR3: CAISEVGGNQPQHF. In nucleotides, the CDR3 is TGTGCCATCAGTGAGGTTGGGGGCAATCAGCCCCAGCATTTT.